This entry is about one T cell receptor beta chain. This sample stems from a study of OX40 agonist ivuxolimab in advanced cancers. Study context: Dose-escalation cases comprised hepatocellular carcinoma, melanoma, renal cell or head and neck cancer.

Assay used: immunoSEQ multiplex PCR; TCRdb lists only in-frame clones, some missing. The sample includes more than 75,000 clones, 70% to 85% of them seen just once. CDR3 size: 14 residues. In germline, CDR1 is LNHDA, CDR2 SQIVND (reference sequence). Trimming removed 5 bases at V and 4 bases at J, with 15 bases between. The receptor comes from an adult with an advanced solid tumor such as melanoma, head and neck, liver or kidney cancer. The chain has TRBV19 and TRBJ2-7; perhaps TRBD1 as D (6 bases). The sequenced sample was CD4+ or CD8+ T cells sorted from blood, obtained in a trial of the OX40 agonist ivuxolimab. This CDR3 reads CASSPAQGRYEQYF. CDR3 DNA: TGTGCCAGTAGTCCGGCACAGGGTAGATACGAGCAGTACTTC.